This TCR beta chain was retrieved from a study of preoperative IRX-2 immunotherapy in early breast cancer. This CDR3 contains 13 residues. CDR1 is MDHEN and CDR2 is SYDVKM in the germline V gene. Trimming took 6 bases from V and 3 from J, leaving 11 bases between them. Using immunoSEQ multiplex PCR, the repertoire was profiled, and TCRdb retains in-frame clones only, with some absent. The table lists fewer than 25,000 clones, around four fifths of them singletons. Treatment indicated: preoperative locoregional IRX-2 cytokine immunotherapy. Patients received preoperative, locoregional IRX-2 cytokine immunotherapy in a phase Ib study. This clone has just one count.

The chain carries TRBV28 and TRBJ2-5; D remains ambiguous. This clonotype originated in a human donor with breast cancer. This sample comprised lymph node tissue, obtained after IRX-2 immunotherapy. CDR3 in DNA: TGTGCCAGCAGAGAGACGATGGAAGAGACCCAGTACTTC. Its translation: CASRETMEETQYF.